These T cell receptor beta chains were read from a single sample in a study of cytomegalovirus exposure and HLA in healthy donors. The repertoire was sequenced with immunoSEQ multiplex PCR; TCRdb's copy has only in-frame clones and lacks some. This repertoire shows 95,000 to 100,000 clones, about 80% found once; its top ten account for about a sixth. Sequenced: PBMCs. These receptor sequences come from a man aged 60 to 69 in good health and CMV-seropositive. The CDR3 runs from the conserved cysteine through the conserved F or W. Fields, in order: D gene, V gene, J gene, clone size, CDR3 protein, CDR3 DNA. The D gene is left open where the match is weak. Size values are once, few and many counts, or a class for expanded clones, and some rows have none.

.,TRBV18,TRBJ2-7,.,CASSPGPDEQYF,TGTGCCAGCTCCCCAGGCCCCGACGAGCAGTACTTC
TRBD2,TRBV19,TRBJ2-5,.,CASSFISGGQETQYF,TGTGCCAGTAGTTTTATTAGCGGGGGACAAGAGACCCAGTACTTC
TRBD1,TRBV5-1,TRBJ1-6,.,CASCTQGASYSPLHF,TGCGCCAGCTGTACCCAGGGGGCGAGTTATTCACCCCTCCACTTT
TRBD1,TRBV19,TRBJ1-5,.,CASSTLHRGLYSNQPQHF,TGTGCCAGTAGTACGCTCCACAGGGGCCTATATAGCAATCAGCCCCAGCATTTT
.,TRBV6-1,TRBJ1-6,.,CASARSSYNSPLHF,TGTGCCTCCGCGCGGAGCTCCTATAATTCCCCCCTCCACTTT
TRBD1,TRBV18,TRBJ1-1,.,CASSPTGQVITEAFF,TGTGCCAGCTCACCGACGGGACAGGTAATCACTGAAGCTTTCTTT
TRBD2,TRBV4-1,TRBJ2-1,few,CASTLAGGFSYNEQFF,TGCGCCAGTACCCTAGCGGGGGGATTCTCCTACAATGAGCAGTTCTTC
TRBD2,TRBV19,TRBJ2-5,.,CASSRLAGGKETQYF,TGTGCCAGTTCCAGACTAGCGGGGGGAAAAGAGACCCAGTACTTC
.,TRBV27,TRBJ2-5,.,CASSFSRNQETQYF,TGTGCCAGCAGTTTTTCGCGAAACCAAGAGACCCAGTACTTC
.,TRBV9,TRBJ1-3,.,CASSVDYPAGGNTIYF,TGTGCCAGCAGCGTAGATTACCCGGCAGGAGGAAACACCATATATTTT
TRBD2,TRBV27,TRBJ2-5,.,CATSRVPRGGTSGVGETQYF,TGTGCCACCAGCCGGGTACCCAGAGGCGGGACTAGCGGGGTGGGAGAGACCCAGTACTTC
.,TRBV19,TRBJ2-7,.,CASRSTGADEQYF,TGTGCCAGTAGATCGACAGGCGCGGACGAGCAGTACTTC
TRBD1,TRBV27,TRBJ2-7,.,CASRGQGRDEQYF,TGTGCCAGCAGGGGACAGGGTCGTGACGAGCAGTACTTC
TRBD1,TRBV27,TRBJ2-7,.,CASSLSEVGQGPHTAYEQYF,TGTGCCAGCAGTTTATCGGAGGTGGGACAGGGCCCCCATACTGCCTACGAGCAGTACTTC
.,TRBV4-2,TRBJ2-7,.,CASSPIGGAHEQYF,TGTGCCAGCAGCCCCATCGGCGGGGCCCACGAGCAGTACTTC
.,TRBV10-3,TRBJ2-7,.,CAISDGGVEQYF,TGTGCCATCAGCGACGGAGGGGTCGAGCAGTACTTC
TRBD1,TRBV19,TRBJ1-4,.,CASIPRGQGEEKLFF,TGTGCCAGTATCCCCCGAGGACAGGGGGAGGAAAAACTGTTTTTT
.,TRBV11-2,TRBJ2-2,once,CASSLSVAVNTGELFF,TGTGCCAGCAGCTTAAGCGTAGCGGTAAACACCGGGGAGCTGTTTTTT
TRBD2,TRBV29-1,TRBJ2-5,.,CSAKRIAGGLQETQYF,TGCAGCGCGAAGCGCATCGCGGGGGGTCTCCAAGAGACCCAGTACTTC
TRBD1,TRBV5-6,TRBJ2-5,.,CASSLPGQGETQYF,TGTGCCAGCAGCTTGCCGGGACAGGGGGAGACCCAGTACTTC
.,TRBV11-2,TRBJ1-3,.,CASSVQGFHIYF,TGTGCCAGCAGCGTCCAGGGTTTTCACATATATTTT
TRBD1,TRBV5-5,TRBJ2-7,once,CASSLVGGQTYEQYF,TGTGCCAGCAGCTTGGTAGGGGGACAGACCTACGAGCAGTACTTC
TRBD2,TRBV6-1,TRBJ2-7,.,CASSGVAGGSYEQYF,TGTGCCAGCAGTGGGGTAGCGGGGGGTTCCTACGAGCAGTACTTC
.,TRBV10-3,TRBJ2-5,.,CAISLRGSEETQYF,TGTGCCATCAGTCTTCGGGGATCCGAAGAGACCCAGTACTTC
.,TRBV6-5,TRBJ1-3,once,CASRQVGNTIYF,TGTGCCAGTCGGCAGGTTGGGAACACCATATATTTT
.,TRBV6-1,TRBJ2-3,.,CASTETGSTDTQYF,TGTGCCAGCACAGAGACAGGTAGCACAGATACGCAGTATTTT
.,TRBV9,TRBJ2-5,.,CASSEGSLGGGAKETQYF,TGTGCCAGCAGCGAAGGGTCCCTAGGAGGGGGCGCGAAAGAGACCCAGTACTTC
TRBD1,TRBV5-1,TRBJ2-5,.,CASSLDRGETQYF,TGCGCCAGCAGCTTGGACAGGGGAGAGACCCAGTACTTC